Sequencing of this TCR beta chain was carried out in a study of regulatory T cells in long-lasting Graves disease. In germline, CDR1 is MDHEN, CDR2 SYDVKM. The CDR3 loop spans 15 amino acids. Trimming removed 5 bases from V and 1 base from J; junction bases left unmatched: 5. This clonotype was recorded at least ten times. Its antigen remains unknown. Broader study findings: Lower TCR diversity was seen in persistent Graves' patients than in newly diagnosed ones.

Noted time point: newly diagnosed GD, antithyroid drugs for less than 3 months. With RNA extracted from PBMCs as input, the TCR library was made. The authors built TCR beta libraries using iRepertoire HTBI primers and Arm-PCR of CDR3 regions. TCRdb independently ran MiXCR on the multiplex PCR reads; one entry per CDR3 protein. The data contain approximately 470,000 distinct CDR3 sequences, roughly 16% of them singletons. These records were also assigned to another study, of T cells in Graves' hyperthyroidism and ophthalmopathy. That source notes: The study left out patients who had uncontrolled infection, other autoimmune disease, pregnancy or lactation. A set of HTBI primers served as the primers for a first-round RT-PCR of the TCR CDR3. A model built on 13 V-J features separated ophthalmopathy from stable hyperthyroidism.

The receptor comes from a man aged 35 to 55 with Graves disease. V is TRBV28 and J is TRBJ1-5, with TRBD1 matching over 7 bases. The source material was peripheral blood mononuclear cells (PBMCs), sampled at new diagnosis, from a patient treated with antithyroid drugs. The CDR3 DNA follows: TGTGCCAGCAGTCCGAACAGGGGAAGCAATCAGCCCCAGCATTTT. Its protein is CASSPNRGSNQPQHF.